Listed below are T cell receptor beta chains from one sample, sequenced in a study of T cells in Graves' hyperthyroidism and ophthalmopathy. TCRdb passed the multiplex PCR reads through MiXCR, listing each CDR3 protein once. The repertoire consists of approximately 300,000 distinct CDR3 sequences, with over 15% occurring once and the leading ten covering around 57%. Sequencing input: blood. Receptors originate from a woman aged 55-75 years with Graves' ophthalmopathy. The CDR3 runs from the conserved cysteine through the conserved F or W. The D gene is left open where the match is weak. Size is stated for part of the rows, as once, few or many counts, or as a class when the clone is expanded.

TGTGCCAGCAGCTCCCTAACGGATTCACCCCCTCACTTT,CASSSLTDSPPHF,-,TRBJ1-6,-,TRBV7-2
TGTGCCAGCAGTTTAGTCTCGGACAATGAGCAGTTCTTC,CASSLVSDNEQFF,-,TRBJ2-1,few,TRBV12-3/TRBV12-4
TGCGCCAGCAGCCTAGAAACAGGGGTTTACGAGCAGTACTTC,CASSLETGVYEQYF,TRBD1,TRBJ2-7,few,TRBV4-3
TGTGCCAGCAGTGGGACAGAGAATGAAAAACTGTTTTTT,CASSGTENEKLFF,-,TRBJ1-4,many,TRBV2
TGCAGTGCCAAGGTTCCCAAAAGCAATCAGCCCCAGCATTTT,CSAKVPKSNQPQHF,-,TRBJ1-5,many,TRBV20-1
TGCAGTGCTAGAGGATTATCTTGGAGTCAGCCCCAGCATTTT,CSARGLSWSQPQHF,-,TRBJ1-5,few,TRBV20-1
TGCAGTGCTAGAAAAAGCGGGACAGGATATACTAACTATGGCTACACCTTC,CSARKSGTGYTNYGYTF,TRBD1,TRBJ1-2,-,TRBV20-1
TGCAGTGTTGCTAGCGGGACGCAAGAGACCCAGTACTTC,CSVASGTQETQYF,TRBD2,TRBJ2-5,many,TRBV20-1
TGTGCCAGCAGCTTTATAACAGGTAGCTACGAGCAGTACTTC,CASSFITGSYEQYF,-,TRBJ2-7,many,TRBV11-2
TGTGCCAGCAGTGATGGACTAGCGGGAGGCCCAGAGACCCAGTACTTC,CASSDGLAGGPETQYF,TRBD2,TRBJ2-5,many,TRBV2
TGTGCCAGCAGTTACTCGAGATCGGCCACCGGGGAGCTGTTTTTT,CASSYSRSATGELFF,-,TRBJ2-2,many,TRBV6-6
TGCAGTACGGTGGGGGGGAACGAAAAACTGTTTTTT,CSTVGGNEKLFF,-,TRBJ1-4,-,TRBV20-1
TGTGCCAGCAGTTATACAGGGGCGTCGAATGGCTACACCTTC,CASSYTGASNGYTF,TRBD1,TRBJ1-2,many,TRBV6-1
TGCAGTGCTAGACCATACGGGGAGCTGTTTTTT,CSARPYGELFF,-,TRBJ2-2,-,TRBV20-1
TGTGCCAGCCAGGCTACGGCCTACGAGCAGTACTTC,CASQATAYEQYF,-,TRBJ2-7,many,TRBV27
TGTACCAGCAGTTTATCCCGCAACCGGCCCTACGAGCAGTACTTC,CTSSLSRNRPYEQYF,-,TRBJ2-7,-,TRBV27
TGTGCCAGCAGCTTTCAACCGCGGGAATACAATGAGCAGTTCTTC,CASSFQPREYNEQFF,-,TRBJ2-1,many,TRBV5-5
TGCAGTGCCCGCCGGACGGTGAACACTGAAGCTTTCTTT,CSARRTVNTEAFF,-,TRBJ1-1,many,TRBV20-1
TGTGCCAGCAGTTGGGCCATGGGGAGCAATCAGCCCCAGCATTTT,CASSWAMGSNQPQHF,-,TRBJ1-5,many,TRBV6-2/TRBV6-3
TGTGCCAGCAGCTTAGCCCCTGGGGCCAACGTCCTGACTTTC,CASSLAPGANVLTF,-,TRBJ2-6,many,TRBV7-2
TGTGCCAGCAGCAAGGGACAGAACCCCTCCTACGAGCAGTACTTC,CASSKGQNPSYEQYF,TRBD1,TRBJ2-7,-,TRBV7-6
TGTGCCAGCAACGGACTAGCGGGAGACTACAATGAGCAGTTCTTC,CASNGLAGDYNEQFF,TRBD2,TRBJ2-1,-,TRBV2
TGTGTCAGCAGCTACACCGGGACGGATGAGCAGTTCTTC,CVSSYTGTDEQFF,-,TRBJ2-1,-,TRBV6-2/TRBV6-3
TGTGCCAGCAGTTATTCGGTCGGGGGGGTGAACACCGGGGAGCTGTTTTTT,CASSYSVGGVNTGELFF,TRBD2,TRBJ2-2,few,TRBV6-9
TGTGCCAGCAAAACTGGGACAGGGGAAGAGACCCAGTACTTC,CASKTGTGEETQYF,TRBD1,TRBJ2-5,many,TRBV7-2
TGTGCCAGCAGTTCCTCCGGAGAGACCCAGTACTTC,CASSSSGETQYF,-,TRBJ2-5,many,TRBV12-3/TRBV12-4
TGTGCCAGCAGCTACGGGAGGGGCGAGCAGTACTTC,CASSYGRGEQYF,TRBD2,TRBJ2-7,many,TRBV3-1
TGTGCTAGCAGCTTATCGCCTAACAATGAGCAGTTCTTC,CASSLSPNNEQFF,-,TRBJ2-1,few,TRBV7-7
TGTGCCAGCAGAGCTTCAGGGGGAGATACGCAGTATTTT,CASRASGGDTQYF,TRBD1,TRBJ2-3,few,TRBV27
TGTGCCAGCAGCTTAGAATCCTACGAGCAGTACTTC,CASSLESYEQYF,-,TRBJ2-7,many,TRBV7-9
TGTGCCAGTAGTCGAACAGCTTCTAATTCACCCCTCCACTTT,CASSRTASNSPLHF,-,TRBJ1-6,few,TRBV19
TGTGCCAGCAGCCAAGATATAGGCTACTCCTACGAGCAGTTCTTC,CASSQDIGYSYEQFF,-,TRBJ2-1,-,TRBV14
TGTGCCAGCAGCTTCACAGGGGGCACCTACAATGAGCAGTTCTTC,CASSFTGGTYNEQFF,TRBD1,TRBJ2-1,-,TRBV11-2
TGTGCCAGCAGCCAATCCGGGACACGGAACACCGGGGAGCTGTTTTTT,CASSQSGTRNTGELFF,-,TRBJ2-2,many,TRBV4-2
TGCGCCAGCAGCCATGGACAGGACGGGAATCGAGCTTTCTTT,CASSHGQDGNRAFF,TRBD1,TRBJ1-1,many,TRBV4-1
TGTGCCAGCAGCACGGATTCCAGGGGGCAGGAAGCTTTCTTT,CASSTDSRGQEAFF,TRBD1,TRBJ1-1,many,TRBV6-1
TGCAGTGCCATAAGGGACACAGGGTCGGAGACCCAGTACTTC,CSAIRDTGSETQYF,-,TRBJ2-5,many,TRBV20-1
TGTGCCAGCAGCTTCTACCGCGGGAACATTCAGTACTTC,CASSFYRGNIQYF,-,TRBJ2-4,many,TRBV11-2
TGCGCCAGCGGGTACTGGGGTGATGAGCAGTTCTTC,CASGYWGDEQFF,-,TRBJ2-1,many,TRBV5-1
TGTGCCAGCAGTTTTACGGGGTTGGGCAATCAGCCCCAGCATTTT,CASSFTGLGNQPQHF,-,TRBJ1-5,many,TRBV12-3/TRBV12-4
TGTGCCAGCAGGGGACTAGCGGGAGTTTACGAGCAGTACTTC,CASRGLAGVYEQYF,TRBD2,TRBJ2-7,-,TRBV12-3/TRBV12-4
TGTGCCAGCATTAGACTAGCGGGAGAGTCCTACAATGAGCAGTTCTTC,CASIRLAGESYNEQFF,TRBD2,TRBJ2-1,-,TRBV2
TGTGCCAGCGGCAGGGGGCGAGACTATGGCTACACCTTC,CASGRGRDYGYTF,TRBD1,TRBJ1-2,many,TRBV7-9
TGCAGCGCCGGAGGGACAGGGTCTGGAAACACCATATATTTT,CSAGGTGSGNTIYF,TRBD1,TRBJ1-3,few,TRBV29-1
TGTGCCAGCAGTTTAATCACCACAGGGTGGGGCGAGCAGTACTTC,CASSLITTGWGEQYF,-,TRBJ2-7,many,TRBV28
TGCAGCGTTTTGGACAGTTTTGTTCTTTTGGACATTCAGTACTTC,CSVLDSFVLLDIQYF,-,TRBJ2-4,-,TRBV29-1
TGTGCCATCAGCGCGTCAGGGGCCTCGAGTACCGGGGAGCTGTTTTTT,CAISASGASSTGELFF,-,TRBJ2-2,-,TRBV10-3
TGCGCCAGCAGCCAGGGACCCGCGATAACAGATACGCAGTATTTT,CASSQGPAITDTQYF,-,TRBJ2-3,few,TRBV4-1
TGTGCCAGCACACTGGGAACGGGACTACCAAACTACGAGCAGTACTTC,CASTLGTGLPNYEQYF,TRBD2,TRBJ2-7,many,TRBV27
TGTGCCAGCAGTTTCTACGGGGGGGGCCTGGAAGATACGCAGTATTTT,CASSFYGGGLEDTQYF,TRBD2,TRBJ2-3,many,TRBV12-3/TRBV12-4
TGTGCCAGCAGTTACTCGAACGGGGGCGAAGTCCAAGAGACCCAGTACTTC,CASSYSNGGEVQETQYF,-,TRBJ2-5,-,TRBV6-5